This TCR beta chain was recorded in a study of cytomegalovirus exposure and HLA in healthy donors. Study results and caveats: The study listed 164 cytomegalovirus-associated TCR beta chains. Highly shared sequence variants in one cluster were likely a sequencing artifact. Most of the CMV-associated TCR beta chains (in a later analysis) appeared to be HLA-restricted.

The CDR3 length is 15 residues. CDR1 is GTSNPN and CDR2 is SVGIG in the germline V gene (reference sequence). V was clipped by 4 bases and J by 0 bases, with 14 bases between them. Sampled while nominally healthy, donors likely had unrecorded immune exposures. PCR amplification relied on 60 Vbeta primers (plus 13 Jbeta primers). Sequencing used immunoSEQ multiplex PCR; TCRdb keeps in-frame clones, though not all of them. Of about 170,000 clones in the sample, around 82% are singletons; the top ten hold less than 0.4%. A remark on this clone: The antigen remains unidentified.

The J gene is TRBJ2-3, the V gene TRBV30; D unclear. The sequenced sample consisted of PBMCs. The source is a boy between 2 and 15 years old in good health and CMV-seronegative. CDR3 amino acids: CAWNRVDTSTDTQYF. For the CDR3, the DNA is TGTGCCTGGAATCGTGTTGATACTAGCACAGATACGCAGTATTTT.